The 20 T cell receptor beta chains reported below all come from one sample, sequenced in a study of blood T cell repertoires in COVID-19. Sequencing was performed with immunoSEQ multiplex PCR; in TCRdb, only in-frame clones are kept and a portion is missing. The table shows more than 65,000 clones, with around 83% occurring only once. Material for sequencing was peripheral blood. Receptors originate from a woman in her forties or fifties with acute or convalescent COVID-19.

CDR3 protein: CASSDTGTGNTEAFF. In DNA form, the CDR3 reads TGTGCCAGCAGCGACACCGGGACAGGGAACACTGAAGCTTTCTTT. The chain carries TRBV6-5 and TRBJ1-1, with 8 bases matching TRBD1. CDR1 MNHEY and CDR2 SVGAGI come from the germline V gene. V was pared by 6 bases and J by 1 base, with 7 bases of the junction left unmatched. CDR3 length equals 15 residues.

J is TRBJ2-3 and V is TRBV14; tentatively, D is TRBD2 (6 bases). Per the germline V gene, CDR1 is SGHDN and CDR2 is FVKESK. The V end lost 1 base, the J end lost 2 bases, and 13 bases lay between the germline ends. The CDR3 covers 16 residues. The DNA of the CDR3 is TGTGCCAGCAGCCAAGGGACGGGACTTAACACAGATACGCAGTATTTT. Translating gives CASSQGTGLNTDTQYF.

The rearrangement uses TRBV7-9 and TRBJ2-7, with 8 nucleotides matching TRBD2. CDR1 is SEHNR and CDR2 is FQNEAQ in the germline V gene (reference sequence). Trimming at V came to 5 bases and at J to 0 bases, leaving 3 bases not matched to a gene. The CDR3 extends over 14 amino acids. The CDR3 protein is CASSVSGSSYEQYF. The CDR3 DNA reads TGTGCCAGCAGCGTAAGCGGGAGCTCCTACGAGCAGTACTTC.

This sequence joins TRBV7-6 and TRBJ2-7; TRBD1 matches at 8 bases. Looked up from germline, CDR1 is SGHVS and CDR2 is FNYEAQ. V dropped 1 base and J dropped 2; count of bases not matched to a gene: 4. The CDR3 totals 15 residues. CDR3: CASSLVPDRAYEQYF. In DNA form, the CDR3 reads TGTGCCAGCAGCTTAGTGCCGGACAGGGCCTACGAGCAGTACTTC.

The rearrangement links TRBV7-2 to TRBJ2-3, with 7 bases matching TRBD2. The germline gives CDR1 SGHTA, CDR2 FQGNSA. After removal of 8 bases from V and 2 bases from J, the junction contained 4 bases not matched to a gene. CDR3 length: 13 residues. CDR3 amino acids: CASRGLYTDTQYF. CDR3 coding DNA: TGTGCCAGCCGGGGACTATACACAGATACGCAGTATTTT.

The chain is built from TRBV27 and TRBJ2-7, with D tentatively TRBD2 (5 bases). V was cut by 6 bases and J by 6 bases, with 18 bases left in between. Germline V gene sequence: CDR1 MNHEY, CDR2 SMNVEV (reference sequence). The CDR3 has 14 amino acids. The CDR3 sequence: CASRMGMGGSEQYF. CDR3 nucleotides: TGTGCCAGCAGGATGGGGATGGGTGGGAGCGAGCAGTACTTC.

This chain connects TRBV5-1 to TRBJ2-1, with 11 bases that match TRBD2. Germline CDR1 reads SGHRS; CDR2 reads YFSETQ. Germline trimming cut 4 bases from V and 1 base from J; bases unmatched to any gene: 4. CDR3 length equals 16 residues. This CDR3 reads CASSPLAGESYNEQFF. CDR3 DNA sequence: TGCGCCAGCAGCCCACTAGCGGGAGAGTCCTACAATGAGCAGTTCTTC.

This clone occurred once. V and J are TRBV4-2 and TRBJ1-1, with D maybe TRBD1 (5 bases). This CDR3 spans 14 amino acids. Trimming stripped 0 bases from V and 1 base from J, with 6 bases between. In germline, CDR1 is LGHNA, CDR2 YNFKEQ. CDR3 DNA sequence: TGTGCCAGCAGCCAAGAAGGGGCGAACACTGAAGCTTTCTTT. Translated: CASSQEGANTEAFF.

The chain recombines TRBV7-3 with TRBJ2-1; a possible D gene is TRBD2 (6 bases). The CDR3 loop spans 14 amino acids. CDR1 and CDR2 (germline): SGHTA, FQGTGA. V was pared by 5 bases and J by 3 bases, with 11 bases between. Here the CDR3 DNA reads TGTGCCAGCAGCCGCGACGGGGGCTACAATGAGCAGTTCTTC. This codes for CASSRDGGYNEQFF.

The chain recombines TRBV5-1 with TRBJ2-1, with D possibly matching TRBD2 (5 bases). From germline, CDR1 is SGHRS and CDR2 YFSETQ. The CDR3 is 15 residues long. V shed 6 bases and J shed 5 bases, with 18 bases lying between them. CDR3 coding DNA: TGCGCCAGCACCCCGGGGTTGGGCTGGGACAATGAGCAGTTCTTC. Its protein is CASTPGLGWDNEQFF.

The rearrangement uses TRBV4-2 and TRBJ2-4; the D gene is possibly TRBD1 (6 bases). The CDR3 runs to 16 residues. V was pared by 4 bases and J by 0 bases, with 13 bases between. Germline values: CDR1 LGHNA, CDR2 YNFKEQ. CDR3 nucleotides: TGTGCCAGCAGCCTAAAAAGGGGGATAGCCAAAAACATTCAGTACTTC. This codes for CASSLKRGIAKNIQYF.

The chain couples TRBV19 to TRBJ2-2; no clear D gene. V was shortened by 5 bases and J by 2 bases, with 21 bases between the two germline ends. Looked up from germline, CDR1 is LNHDA and CDR2 is SQIVND (reference sequence). The CDR3 covers 18 residues. This chain's CDR3 is CASSLNRYRRLNTGELFF. CDR3 nucleotides: TGTGCCAGTAGTCTAAATCGTTACAGACGATTAAACACCGGGGAGCTGTTTTTT. The complete variable domain, with remaining parts taken from reference TRBV19 and TRBJ2-2, reads DGGITQSPKYLFRKEGQNVTLSCEQNLNHDAMYWYRQDPGQGLRLIYYSQIVNDFQKGDIAEGYSVSREKKESFPLTVTSAQKNPTAFYLCASSLNRYRRLNTGELFFGEGSRLTVL.

The chain recombines TRBV5-4 with TRBJ1-1, with D possibly matching TRBD1 (5 bases). This CDR3 region has 14 residues. V lost 5 bases, J lost 4 bases, and 15 bases lay in between. CDR1 is SGHNT and CDR2 is YYREEE in the germline V gene (reference sequence). CDR3 loop: CASSFQGRGTEAFF. The CDR3 DNA reads as TGTGCCAGCAGTTTCCAGGGAAGGGGCACTGAAGCTTTCTTT. The full variable domain, its missing parts supplied by reference TRBV5-4 and TRBJ1-1, is ETGVTQSPTHLIKTRGQQVTLRCSSQSGHNTVSWYQQALGQGPQFIFQYYREEENGRGNFPPRFSGLQFPNYSSELNVNALELDDSALYLCASSFQGRGTEAFFGQGTRLTVV.

The rearrangement joins TRBV30 to TRBJ1-1, with 7 nucleotides matching TRBD1. CDR1 is GTSNPN, CDR2 SVGIG, per germline (reference sequence). The CDR3 length is 13 residues. V lost 4 bases, J lost 3 bases, and 5 bases stayed unmatched. This CDR3 is CAWMRRGDTEAFF. The DNA for the CDR3 is TGTGCCTGGATGCGCAGGGGGGACACTGAAGCTTTCTTT.

In its sample, this clone was seen a few times. The chain joins TRBV18 to TRBJ1-2; tentative D call: TRBD1 (5 bases). This CDR3 comprises 14 residues. V was pared by 3 bases and J by 1 base, with 9 bases between. Germline V gene sequence: CDR1 KGHSH, CDR2 LQKENI. The chain's CDR3 is CASSPGGLNYGYTF. Written as DNA, the CDR3 is TGTGCCAGCTCACCCGGGGGTCTTAACTATGGCTACACCTTC.

The chain is built from TRBV30 and TRBJ1-6; perhaps TRBD1 as D (6 bases). This CDR3 spans 13 amino acids. The V end was cut by 4 bases, the J end by 9 bases, with 13 bases between. From germline, CDR1 is GTSNPN and CDR2 SVGIG (reference sequence). For the CDR3, the DNA is TGTGCCTGGAATGACAGGTGGGGTTCACCCCTCCACTTT. Its translation is CAWNDRWGSPLHF.

V usage is TRBV6-2 or TRBV6-3 and J usage is TRBJ1-5; D perhaps matches TRBD1 (6 bases). V dropped 2 bases and J dropped 9 bases, with 20 bases sitting between them. CDR3 length: 16 amino acids. Germline CDR1 MNHEY, CDR2 SVGEGT. CDR3 protein: CASSYSGPQGPGPQHF. CDR3 sequence (DNA): TGTGCCAGCAGTTACAGTGGGCCCCAGGGGCCGGGGCCCCAGCATTTT.

This sequence joins TRBV7-3 and TRBJ2-3; 9 bases align to TRBD2. This CDR3 is built from 16 residues. Losses at the gene ends were 2 bases for V and 2 bases for J; bases not matched to a gene: 5. CDR1 SGHTA and CDR2 FQGTGA come from the germline V gene. CDR3 nucleotide sequence: TGTGCCAGCAGCTTACTAGCGGGGCCAGACACAGATACGCAGTATTTT. Amino acids: CASSLLAGPDTDTQYF.

The J gene is TRBJ2-1, the V gene TRBV5-1; TRBD1 agrees at 8 bases. Germline loops: CDR1 SGHRS, CDR2 YFSETQ. The J segment lost 6 bases and the V segment lost 4 bases, leaving 3 bases of the junction unmatched. CDR3 length equals 13 residues. CDR3 amino acids: CASSMTGANEQFF. The CDR3 DNA reads TGCGCCAGCAGCATGACAGGGGCCAATGAGCAGTTCTTC.

The V gene is TRBV5-6, the J gene TRBJ2-7, with TRBD1 identical over 10 bases. The CDR3 loop spans 15 amino acids. Germline CDR1 is SGHDT and CDR2 is YYEEEE. V was clipped by 2 bases and J by 2 bases; unmatched bases: 4. The CDR3 nucleotides are TGTGCCAGCAGCTTCAGGGGGACAGGGGCCTACGAGCAGTACTTC. Its translation is CASSFRGTGAYEQYF. Combining the CDR3 with reference TRBV5-6 and TRBJ2-7 gives the whole variable domain DAGVTQSPTHLIKTRGQQVTLRCSPKSGHDTVSWYQQALGQGPQFIFQYYEEEERQRGNFPDRFSGHQFPNYSSELNVNALLLGDSALYLCASSFRGTGAYEQYFGPGTRLTVT.